The 18 T cell receptor beta chains below were found in one sample sequenced in a study of blood T cell repertoires in COVID-19. Here immunoSEQ multiplex PCR was the method, and the copy in TCRdb shows in-frame clones only, minus some. The repertoire holds over 200,000 clones, with approximately 89% as singletons. Sequencing input: peripheral blood. These receptor sequences come from a woman in her fifties or sixties with acute or convalescent COVID-19.

The gene calls are TRBV7-2 and TRBJ2-1, with 7 bases fitting TRBD2. This CDR3 spans 15 amino acids. V shed 0 bases, J shed 7 bases, and the junction held 6 bases outside the gene matches. Germline V lookup: CDR1 SGHTA, CDR2 FQGNSA. CDR3 protein: CASSLAGLSLNEQFF. In nucleotides, the CDR3 is TGTGCCAGCAGCTTAGCGGGACTATCGTTGAATGAGCAGTTCTTC.

This clone was counted a single time. The chain joins TRBV11-2 to TRBJ2-2, with D possibly being TRBD1 (6 bases). V gave up 1 base and J gave up 0 bases, with 9 bases separating them. There are 16 residues in the CDR3. CDR1 and CDR2 from the germline V gene are SGHAT and FQNNGV. The CDR3 protein is CASSLAPGANTGELFF. The CDR3 coding sequence is TGTGCCAGCAGCTTAGCTCCAGGGGCGAACACCGGGGAGCTGTTTTTT.

J is TRBJ1-1 and V is TRBV3-1 (or the pseudogene TRBV3-2); the D is unclear. This CDR3 region has 13 residues. CDR1 is LGHDT and CDR2 is YNNKEL in the germline V gene (reference sequence). Trimming removed 2 bases from V and 1 base from J, with 5 bases in between. As DNA, the CDR3 is TGTGCCAGCAGCCAACCTACGAACACTGAAGCTTTCTTT. This sequence encodes CASSQPTNTEAFF.

V gene TRBV7-9 combines with J gene TRBJ2-3, with 11 bases lining up with TRBD2. CDR3 length equals 18 residues. Germline-derived CDR1 and CDR2 are SEHNR and FQNEAQ (reference sequence). The V gene end was trimmed by 3 bases and the J gene end by 6 bases; junction bases not matched to a gene: 14. The CDR3 spells CASSFYPPTSGNEDTQYF. CDR3 sequence (DNA): TGTGCCAGCAGCTTCTACCCCCCGACTAGCGGGAATGAGGATACGCAGTATTTT.

The chain joins TRBV27 to TRBJ2-2, with TRBD1 identical over 10 bases. This CDR3 comprises 15 residues. J was trimmed by 6 bases and V by 5 bases; bases with no gene match: 6. The germline CDR1 and CDR2 sequences are MNHEY and SMNVEV (reference sequence). As DNA, the CDR3 is TGTGCCAGCAGTCCGCGGACAGGGGGGGCCGGGGAGCTGTTTTTT. Translated, it gives CASSPRTGGAGELFF.

The chain links TRBV7-9 to TRBJ1-2; D is perhaps TRBD1 (6 bases). The CDR3 is 13 residues long. V gave up 6 bases and J gave up 8 bases, with 16 bases separating them. Per germline, CDR1 SEHNR and CDR2 FQNEAQ (reference sequence). The DNA of the CDR3 is TGTGCCAGCAGAGGAGAACGCAGGGGAGGCTACACCTTC. Protein product: CASRGERRGGYTF. The full variable domain, its missing parts supplied by reference TRBV7-9 and TRBJ1-2, is DTGVSQNPRHKITKRGQNVTFRCDPISEHNRLYWYRQTLGQGPEFLTYFQNEAQLEKSRLLSDRFSAERPKGSFSTLEIQRTEQGDSAMYLCASRGERRGGYTFGSGTRLTVV.

The V gene is TRBV2, the J gene TRBJ2-5, with TRBD2 as a possible D gene (5 bases). V was shortened by 6 bases and J by 5 bases, with 10 bases between the two germline ends. The CDR3 loop spans 12 amino acids. The germline V gene has CDR1 SNHLY and CDR2 FYNNEI. The CDR3 spells CASRSGSETQYF. CDR3 nucleotide sequence: TGTGCCAGCAGGTCGGGGTCGGAGACCCAGTACTTC.

The CDR3: CASSVESGSLYEQFF. As DNA, the CDR3 is TGTGCCAGCAGCGTAGAAAGCGGGAGTCTCTATGAGCAGTTCTTC. This chain uses TRBV9 with TRBJ2-1, with 8 bases that match TRBD2. This CDR3 comprises 15 residues. With V trimmed by 0 bases and J by 8 bases, 7 bases remained unmatched. Looked up from germline, CDR1 is SGDLS and CDR2 is YYNGEE.

A note on this clone: Other DNA sequences within the sample encode an identical CDR3. The chain has TRBV2 and TRBJ2-7, with 7 nucleotides matching TRBD1. V lost 4 bases and J lost 3; bases outside the gene matches: 0. In germline, CDR1 is SNHLY, CDR2 FYNNEI. The CDR3 runs to 12 residues. The CDR3 nucleotides are TGTGCCAGCAGTGGACAGGGCTACGAGCAGTACTTC. Translation: CASSGQGYEQYF. The entire variable domain, with the rest obtained from reference TRBV2 and TRBJ2-7, is as follows: EPEVTQTPSHQVTQMGQEVILRCVPISNHLYFYWYRQILGQKVEFLVSFYNNEISEKSEIFDDQFSVERPDGSNFTLKIRSTKLEDSAMYFCASSGQGYEQYFGPGTRLTVT.

The V call is TRBV6-5, the J call TRBJ2-1; 9 positions agree with TRBD2. V lost 2 bases, J lost 8 bases, and 4 bases stayed unmatched. CDR1 and CDR2 (germline): MNHEY, SVGAGI. The CDR3 runs to 14 residues. The CDR3 is CASSYGLASDEQFF. CDR3 DNA: TGTGCCAGCAGTTACGGACTAGCGAGCGATGAGCAGTTCTTC.

The chain joins TRBV9 to TRBJ1-1; D gene uncertain. The length of the CDR3 is 15 residues. Trimming left V 4 bases short and J 1 base short, with 14 bases between. Germline-derived CDR1 and CDR2 are SGDLS and YYNGEE. CDR3: CASSPLVGRNTEAFF. CDR3 DNA: TGTGCCAGCAGCCCCCTTGTAGGGAGGAACACTGAAGCTTTCTTT.

The chain couples TRBV18 to TRBJ1-1; 8 nucleotides line up with TRBD1. The CDR3 extends over 14 amino acids. Germline V lookup: CDR1 KGHSH, CDR2 LQKENI. The V and J ends lost 2 bases and 6 bases, in that order; junction bases with no gene match: 5. CDR3 bases: TGTGCCAGCTCACCAAGGACAGGGACCTCTGAAGCTTTCTTT. Protein sequence: CASSPRTGTSEAFF.

This rearrangement joins TRBV6-2 or TRBV6-3 to TRBJ2-1, with TRBD1 matching 8 bases. The CDR3 is made up of 16 amino acids. Germline lookup yields CDR1 MNHEY and CDR2 SVGEGT. V was pared by 2 bases and J by 7 bases, with 10 bases of the junction left unmatched. The CDR3 sequence: CASSYPRQGARNEQFF. The CDR3 region has the DNA TGTGCCAGCAGTTACCCCCGCCAGGGGGCAAGGAATGAGCAGTTCTTC.

The rearrangement uses TRBV19 and TRBJ2-7; 15 bases are shared with TRBD2. Germline CDR1 and CDR2: LNHDA and SQIVND (reference sequence). V shed 10 bases, J shed 3 bases, and the junction held 10 bases outside the gene matches. The CDR3 covers 16 residues. CDR3 DNA sequence: TGTGCCACCCACGGACTAGCGGGAGGGCCTCTCTACGAGCAGTACTTC. This codes for CATHGLAGGPLYEQYF.

The CDR3 coding sequence is TGCGCCAGCAGCTCGGGACAGGGGGCGGAGACCCAGTACTTC. The encoded protein is CASSSGQGAETQYF. This chain connects TRBV5-1 to TRBJ2-5; 12 bases agree with TRBD1. This CDR3 is 14 amino acids long. V shed 3 bases and J 5 bases; nucleotides not matched to a gene: 2. The germline V gene has CDR1 SGHRS and CDR2 YFSETQ. The full variable domain, rest sourced from reference TRBV5-1 and TRBJ2-5, is KAGVTQTPRYLIKTRGQQVTLSCSPISGHRSVSWYQQTPGQGLQFLFEYFSETQRNKGNFPGRFSGRQFSNSRSEMNVSTLELGDSALYLCASSSGQGAETQYFGPGTRLLVL.

The rearrangement uses TRBV11-2 and TRBJ2-7; 7 bases line up with TRBD2. The CDR3 consists of 15 residues. Germline trimming cut 5 bases from V and 2 bases from J; bases unmatched to any gene: 9. Germline values: CDR1 SGHAT, CDR2 FQNNGV. The CDR3 nucleotides read TGTGCCAGCAGCATCCCAAGCGGGACTCCCTACGAGCAGTACTTC. Its translation is CASSIPSGTPYEQYF.

V and J are TRBV28 and TRBJ2-2; TRBD2 might be the D (5 bases). Germline loops: CDR1 MDHEN, CDR2 SYDVKM. V was trimmed by 3 bases and J by 0 bases, leaving 14 bases between them. This CDR3 has 17 amino acids. The CDR3 bases are TGTGCCAGCAGTTTCGGTCGTGAGGGCACGAACACCGGGGAGCTGTTTTTT. Encoded protein: CASSFGREGTNTGELFF.

The chain recombines TRBV6-5 with TRBJ1-1; D is perhaps TRBD1 (6 bases). The V gene lost 4 bases and the J gene lost 14 bases, with 23 bases spanning the gap. CDR1 is MNHEY and CDR2 is SVGAGI in the germline V gene. The CDR3 covers 14 residues. DNA for the CDR3: TGTGCCAGCAGTTGGGACCGACAGGTCGGGCGCGGATTCTTT. This encodes CASSWDRQVGRGFF.